The text below deals with one TCR beta chain. Its antigen is not known. TCRdb's table, derived via immunoSEQ multiplex PCR, lists solely in-frame clones and lacks some. The table lists tens of thousands of clones, 60% to 85% of them singletons. As for time point: baseline, week 1 (first vaccination visit). The treatment was: pre-vaccination baseline after standard-of-care therapy. The entry originates in a study of a mutant IDH1 vaccine in newly diagnosed glioma. Study background: Sex distribution of treated patients was about 62% male and roughly 40% female; mean age was about 40 years.

This CDR3 has 14 amino acids. Trimming pared 3 bases from V and 4 bases from J, leaving 12 bases between. In germline, CDR1 is LNHNV, CDR2 YYDKDF (reference sequence). Findings and caveats of the study: Among all patients, vaccine-induced immune responses occurred in roughly 93%.

The sequenced sample was PBMCs, obtained from a glioma patient treated with radiotherapy, temozolomide or both. This sequence was found in a woman in her thirties or forties with glioma. The chain carries TRBV15 and TRBJ1-1; D ambiguous. The CDR3 DNA follows: TGTGCCACCAGCAGCCACAGCTTTCTCACTGAAGCTTTCTTT. Its protein is CATSSHSFLTEAFF.